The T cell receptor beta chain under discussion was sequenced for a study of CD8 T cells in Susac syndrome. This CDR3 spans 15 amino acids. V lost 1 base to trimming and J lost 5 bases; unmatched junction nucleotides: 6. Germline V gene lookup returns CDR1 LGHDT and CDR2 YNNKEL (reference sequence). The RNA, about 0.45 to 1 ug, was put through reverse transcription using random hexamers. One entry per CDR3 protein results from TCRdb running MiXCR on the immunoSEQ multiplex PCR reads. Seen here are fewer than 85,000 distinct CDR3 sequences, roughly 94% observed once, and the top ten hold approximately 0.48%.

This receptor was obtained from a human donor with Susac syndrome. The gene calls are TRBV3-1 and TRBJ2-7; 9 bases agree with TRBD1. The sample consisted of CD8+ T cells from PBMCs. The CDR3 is CASSQVPGQGNEQYF. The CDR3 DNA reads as TGTGCCAGCAGCCAAGTGCCGGGACAGGGTAACGAGCAGTACTTC.